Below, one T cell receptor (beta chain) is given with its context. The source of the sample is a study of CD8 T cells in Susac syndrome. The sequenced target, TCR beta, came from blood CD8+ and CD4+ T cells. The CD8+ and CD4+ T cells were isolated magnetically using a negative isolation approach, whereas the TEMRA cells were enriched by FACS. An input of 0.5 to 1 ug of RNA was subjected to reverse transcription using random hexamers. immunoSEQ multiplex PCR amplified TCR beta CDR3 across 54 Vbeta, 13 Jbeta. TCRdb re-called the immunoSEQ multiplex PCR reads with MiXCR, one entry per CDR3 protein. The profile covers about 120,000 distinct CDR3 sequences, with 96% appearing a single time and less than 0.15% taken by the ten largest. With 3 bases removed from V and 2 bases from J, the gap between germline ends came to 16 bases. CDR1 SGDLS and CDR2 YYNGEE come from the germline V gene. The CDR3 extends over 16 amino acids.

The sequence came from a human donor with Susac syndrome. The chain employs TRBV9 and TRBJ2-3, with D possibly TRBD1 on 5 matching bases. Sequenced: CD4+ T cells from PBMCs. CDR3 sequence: CASSADGHHYTDTQYF. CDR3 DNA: TGTGCCAGCAGCGCGGACGGACACCATTACACAGATACGCAGTATTTT.